This T cell receptor beta chain was retrieved from a study of blood T cell repertoires in COVID-19. Study-wide context: The cDNA or gDNA used as material had been derived from T cells, B-cell-depleted T cells, or PBMCs.

Under the authors' procedure: Estimation of nucleated cell counts relied on the amplification of reference gene primers. Some clones are missing from TCRdb's copy, which holds only in-frame ones; the method was immunoSEQ multiplex PCR. Clone size and V and J calls were adopted from that table, with D and trimming inferred from the DNA. The repertoire consists of under 85,000 clones, with 86% occurring once and the leading ten covering more than 15%. Trimming cost V 5 bases and J 0 bases, with 10 bases left between them. CDR1 is SEHNR, CDR2 FQNEAQ, per germline (reference sequence). The CDR3 sequence is 14 residues long.

The sequenced sample consisted of peripheral blood. The chain is built from TRBV7-9 and TRBJ1-2; D possibly corresponds to TRBD1 (5 bases). The clonotype comes from a man of 80 years or more in a cohort sampled during active COVID-19. In DNA form, the CDR3 reads TGTGCCAGCAGCCTGGGGCCTGCTAACTATGGCTACACCTTC. Amino acids: CASSLGPANYGYTF.